These T cell receptor beta chains were read from a single sample in a study of blood T cell repertoires in COVID-19. TCRdb keeps only in-frame clones here, not all; method: immunoSEQ multiplex PCR. Here the sample spans about 250,000 clones, about 79% being singletons. Source material: peripheral blood. These receptors all stem from a man older than 75 with acute or convalescent COVID-19. Each CDR3 is given with its conserved first and last residue. A D gene is named only where the DNA matches it firmly. Clone size is given for some rows only: seen once, a few or many times, or a class if the clone is expanded.

CDR3 protein	CDR3 DNA	V gene	J gene	clone size	D gene
CASSIEHRGYQPQHF	TGTGCCAGTAGTATCGAGCACAGGGGCTATCAGCCCCAGCATTTT	TRBV19	TRBJ1-5	.	TRBD1
CAWRYRGLSDTEAFF	TGTGCCTGGAGGTACAGGGGGCTCTCCGACACTGAAGCTTTCTTT	TRBV30	TRBJ1-1	.	TRBD1
CASSISGTGSETQYF	TGCGCCAGCAGTATTTCCGGGACAGGAAGCGAGACCCAGTACTTC	TRBV5-1	TRBJ2-5	once	TRBD1
CASSYSTVLNSPLHF	TGTGCCAGCAGTTACTCTACGGTGCTGAATTCACCCCTCCACTTT	TRBV6-5	TRBJ1-6	.	.
CASSLTGQLPRSSTDTQYF	TGCGCCAGCAGCTTGACGGGACAGCTGCCTCGTTCTAGCACAGATACGCAGTATTTT	TRBV5-1	TRBJ2-3	once	TRBD1
CASSYGSTISYNEQFF	TGTGCCAGCAGCTACGGGAGTACTATCTCCTACAATGAGCAGTTCTTC	TRBV7-9	TRBJ2-1	.	.
CASSLDRAHGYTF	TGTGCCAGCAGTCTCGACAGGGCGCATGGCTACACCTTC	TRBV6-5	TRBJ1-2	once	TRBD1
CASSSTDQPQHF	TGTGCCAGCAGTTCAACGGATCAGCCCCAGCATTTT	TRBV28	TRBJ1-5	.	.
CASSLADRAAGYTF	TGTGCCAGCAGCTTGGCCGACAGGGCGGCTGGCTACACCTTC	TRBV5-4	TRBJ1-2	.	TRBD1
CASSFPQTGGGTGELFF	TGTGCCAGCAGTTTCCCCCAAACAGGGGGCGGGACCGGGGAGCTGTTTTTT	TRBV27	TRBJ2-2	.	TRBD1
CASSLIWTGVYGYTF	TGCGCCAGCAGCCTGATTTGGACAGGCGTGTATGGCTACACCTTC	TRBV5-1	TRBJ1-2	.	TRBD1
CASTLQGGRNYGYTF	TGTGCCAGCACCCTCCAGGGTGGGAGGAACTATGGCTACACCTTC	TRBV2	TRBJ1-2	.	.
CASSLDWGGVNSPLHF	TGTGCCAGCAGCTTAGATTGGGGGGGAGTAAATTCACCCCTCCACTTT	TRBV11-2	TRBJ1-6	few	.
CASSPGGVGTEAFF	TGTGCCAGCAGTCCAGGAGGGGTGGGCACTGAAGCTTTCTTT	TRBV28	TRBJ1-1	.	.
CASSLSTGGFETQYF	TGTGCCAGCAGCTTGTCGACAGGGGGCTTTGAGACCCAGTACTTC	TRBV5-5	TRBJ2-5	.	TRBD1
CATSFGQGKGYTF	TGTGCCACCAGTTTCGGACAGGGGAAGGGCTACACCTTC	TRBV24-1	TRBJ1-2	.	TRBD1
CASSLRDTVYEQYF	TGTGCCAGCAGCTTGCGGGACACAGTCTACGAGCAGTACTTC	TRBV5-4	TRBJ2-7	few	.
CASSKGGAGGNQPQHF	TGTGCCAGCAGTAAGGGGGGGGCAGGGGGCAATCAGCCCCAGCATTTT	TRBV27	TRBJ1-5	.	.
CASSSEGGNQPQHF	TGCGCCAGCAGCTCCGAGGGGGGCAATCAGCCCCAGCATTTT	TRBV5-1	TRBJ1-5	.	.
CASSPGQGVDYGYTF	TGCGCCAGCAGCCCCGGACAGGGGGTCGACTATGGCTACACCTTC	TRBV5-1	TRBJ1-2	.	TRBD1
CASSPPGRVDEQYF	TGTGCCAGCTCACCACCCGGCAGGGTGGACGAGCAGTACTTC	TRBV18	TRBJ2-7	few	.
CASSYYTEAFF	TGTGCCAGCAGTTACTACACTGAAGCTTTCTTT	TRBV28	TRBJ1-1	few	.